This TCR beta chain was recovered during a study of early stage breast cancer tumors. Findings and caveats of the study: Commonly generated sequences made up most enriched TCRB sequences shared between patients. Compared with adjacent normal breast, tumors showed around 2.7-fold denser, more clonal T cells. Unsorted bulk genomic DNA sequencing lacked pairing and functional marker data.

Germline V CDR1 and CDR2: LNHDA, SQIVND (reference sequence). This CDR3 is built from 16 residues. The V segment lost 4 bases and the J segment 1 base; nucleotides outside the gene matches: 2. To note about this clone: The target antigen is unknown.

Blood replicates held 0.5 ug DNA, tumor or normal breast about 1.5 ug, two each. Sequencing used immunoSEQ multiplex PCR; TCRdb keeps in-frame clones, though not all of them. The sample yields 9,000 to 9,500 clones, 70% to 80% seen once. The chain recombines TRBV19 with TRBJ2-7, with TRBD2 identical over 15 bases. The TCR originated in a person aged 55 to 75 with breast cancer. The sequenced sample was normal breast tissue next to the tumor. This CDR3 reads CASSRGLAGGSYEQYF. As DNA, the CDR3 is TGTGCCAGTAGTAGGGGACTAGCGGGAGGATCCTACGAGCAGTACTTC. The entire variable domain, with the rest obtained from reference TRBV19 and TRBJ2-7, is as follows: DGGITQSPKYLFRKEGQNVTLSCEQNLNHDAMYWYRQDPGQGLRLIYYSQIVNDFQKGDIAEGYSVSREKKESFPLTVTSAQKNPTAFYLCASSRGLAGGSYEQYFGPGTRLTVT.